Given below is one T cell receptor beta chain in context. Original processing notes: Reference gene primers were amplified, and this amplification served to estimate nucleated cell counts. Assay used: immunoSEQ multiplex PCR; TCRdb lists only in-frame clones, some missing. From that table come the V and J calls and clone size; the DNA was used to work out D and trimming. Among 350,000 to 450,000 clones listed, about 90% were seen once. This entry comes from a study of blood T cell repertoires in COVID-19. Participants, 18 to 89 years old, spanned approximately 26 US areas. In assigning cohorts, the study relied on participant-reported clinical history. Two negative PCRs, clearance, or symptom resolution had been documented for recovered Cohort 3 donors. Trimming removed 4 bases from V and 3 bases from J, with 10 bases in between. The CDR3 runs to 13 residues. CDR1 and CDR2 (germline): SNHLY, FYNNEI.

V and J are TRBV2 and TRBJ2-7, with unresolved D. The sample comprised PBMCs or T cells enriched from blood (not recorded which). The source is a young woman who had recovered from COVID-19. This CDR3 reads CASSVEVIYEQYF. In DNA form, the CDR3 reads TGTGCCAGCAGTGTCGAGGTTATCTACGAGCAGTACTTC.